The 3 T cell receptor beta chains in this list originate from one sample, sequenced in a study of cytomegalovirus exposure and HLA in healthy donors. The primer mix had 60 Vbeta and 13 Jbeta primers. Profiled with immunoSEQ multiplex PCR; TCRdb holds only in-frame clones, not every one. This sample has over 140,000 clones, with about 80% found just once. Sequencing was done on a sample of PBMCs. These receptors were collected from a young man in good health and CMV-seropositive.

The genes are TRBV27 and TRBJ2-1; D is unclear. The V gene lost 2 bases and the J gene lost 2 bases, with 4 bases spanning the gap. CDR1 and CDR2 from the germline V gene are MNHEY and SMNVEV (reference sequence). This CDR3 contains 13 residues. CDR3 region: CASSLRAYNEQFF. CDR3 DNA: TGTGCCAGCAGTTTACGCGCCTACAATGAGCAGTTCTTC.

V is TRBV4-2 and J is TRBJ1-2; no clear D. Germline V gene lookup returns CDR1 LGHNA and CDR2 YNFKEQ. This CDR3 spans 16 amino acids. The V end lost 0 bases, the J end lost 7 bases, and 18 bases lay between the germline ends. CDR3 loop: CASSQEDLGRLLGYTF. As DNA, the CDR3 is TGTGCCAGCAGCCAAGAGGATCTTGGGAGGTTACTTGGCTACACCTTC.

The V gene is TRBV9, the J gene TRBJ2-3, with D tentatively TRBD2 (6 bases). CDR1 and CDR2 from the germline V gene are SGDLS and YYNGEE. The CDR3 sequence is 14 residues long. Trimming took off 2 bases at V and 2 bases at J, with 9 bases between the two ends. CDR3 protein: CASSVTRDTDTQYF. The CDR3 DNA is TGTGCCAGCAGCGTGACTAGAGACACAGATACGCAGTATTTT.